This TCR beta chain was captured in a study of blood T cell repertoires in COVID-19. Background on the study: From the United States, Italy and Spain came samples of acute and convalescent COVID-19.

In the authors' workflow: The authors estimated nucleated cell counts from reference gene primer amplification. Data came from immunoSEQ multiplex PCR; TCRdb stores just in-frame clones and leaves some out. That table is the source of V, J and clone size, and D and trimming were worked out from the DNA. The data show about 88,000 clones, with about 92% seen just once and 6.7% held by the top ten. Followed longitudinally, the Seattle patients had been enrolled during active infection. CDR3 size: 15 residues. Germline V gene sequence: CDR1 SGHDT, CDR2 YYEEEE. Trimming removed 2 bases from V and 4 bases from J; junction bases left unmatched: 4.

This TCR was recovered from a man younger than 35 with COVID-19, enrolled during active disease. Sequences were obtained from peripheral blood. The chain uses TRBV5-6 and TRBJ2-1; 9 positions match TRBD2. In DNA, the CDR3 is TGTGCCAGCAGCTTACTCGCGGGAGGGTACAATGAGCAGTTCTTC. Translation: CASSLLAGGYNEQFF.